This T cell receptor beta chain was recovered during a study of blood T cells in healthy people across ages. Study-level background: Template switching retrieved approximately one barcoded beta molecule for each two T cells. Notes on the study in general: Naive T cell percentage showed a strong correlation with the diversity of TCR beta.

The study drew donors from healthy Caucasian individuals in Russia aged roughly 6 to 90. Total RNA extracted from each sample amounted to at least 6 micrograms. About this clonotype itself: Antigen: not known.

Primed by a sample-barcoded 5' primer and a J-beta primer mix, a second PCR proceeded for roughly 7 to 12 cycles. TCRdb processed the 5' RACE reads anew with MiXCR; each CDR3 protein has one entry. This table has 500,000 to 700,000 distinct CDR3 sequences, approximately 30% appearing once. The CDR3 is 11 amino acids. The sequence came from an elderly woman in good health. Source material: blood. V is TRBV12-2 and J is TRBJ2-4; the table calls TRBD1, which could not be checked here. The DNA end lines up better with TRBJ2-7; the J call may be wrong. TRBV12-2 is a pseudogene segment. The CDR3, as DNA: TGTGCAAGTCGCTTAGGGGGCGAGCAGTACTTC. This codes for CASRLGGEQYF.